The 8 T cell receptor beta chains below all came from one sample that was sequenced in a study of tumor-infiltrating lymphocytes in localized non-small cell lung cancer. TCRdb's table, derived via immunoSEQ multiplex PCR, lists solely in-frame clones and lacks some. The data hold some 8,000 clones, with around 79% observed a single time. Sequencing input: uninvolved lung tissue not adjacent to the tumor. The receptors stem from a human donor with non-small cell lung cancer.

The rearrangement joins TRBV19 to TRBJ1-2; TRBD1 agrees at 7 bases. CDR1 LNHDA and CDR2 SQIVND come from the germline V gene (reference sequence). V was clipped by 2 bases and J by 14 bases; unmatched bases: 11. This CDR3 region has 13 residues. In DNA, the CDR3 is TGTGCCAGTAGTATAACGGGACAGCCGCCAAGAACCTTC. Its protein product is CASSITGQPPRTF.

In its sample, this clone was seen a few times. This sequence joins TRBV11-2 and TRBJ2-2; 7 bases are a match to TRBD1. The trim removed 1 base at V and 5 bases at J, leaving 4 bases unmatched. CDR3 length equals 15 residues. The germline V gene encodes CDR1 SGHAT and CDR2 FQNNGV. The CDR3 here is CASSLADRVTGELFF. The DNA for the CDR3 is TGTGCCAGCAGCTTAGCAGACAGGGTGACCGGGGAGCTGTTTTTT.

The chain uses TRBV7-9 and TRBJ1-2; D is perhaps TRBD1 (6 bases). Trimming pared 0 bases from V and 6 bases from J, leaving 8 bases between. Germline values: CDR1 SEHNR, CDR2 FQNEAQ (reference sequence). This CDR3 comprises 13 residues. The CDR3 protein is CASSLAQGNGYTF. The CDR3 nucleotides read TGTGCCAGCAGCTTAGCACAGGGAAATGGCTACACCTTC. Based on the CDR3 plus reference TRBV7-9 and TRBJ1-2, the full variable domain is DTGVSQNPRHKITKRGQNVTFRCDPISEHNRLYWYRQTLGQGPEFLTYFQNEAQLEKSRLLSDRFSAERPKGSFSTLEIQRTEQGDSAMYLCASSLAQGNGYTFGSGTRLTVV.

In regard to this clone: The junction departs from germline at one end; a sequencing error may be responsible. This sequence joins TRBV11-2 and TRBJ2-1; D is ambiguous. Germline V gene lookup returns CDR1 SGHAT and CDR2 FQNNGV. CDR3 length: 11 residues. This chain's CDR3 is CASSSHNEQFF. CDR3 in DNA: TGTGCCAGCAGCTCCCACAATGAGCAGTTCTTC.

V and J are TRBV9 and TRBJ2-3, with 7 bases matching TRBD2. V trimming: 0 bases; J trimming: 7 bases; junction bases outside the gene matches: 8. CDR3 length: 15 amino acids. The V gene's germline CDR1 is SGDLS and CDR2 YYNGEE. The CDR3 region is CASSVAGNGRYTQYF. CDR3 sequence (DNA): TGTGCCAGCAGCGTAGCTGGGAACGGGAGGTATACGCAGTATTTT.

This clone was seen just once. The CDR3 spells CASSGYSTGGVYGYTF. For the CDR3, the DNA is TGTGCCAGCAGTGGATATTCGACAGGGGGAGTCTATGGCTACACCTTC. The V gene is TRBV25-1, the J gene TRBJ1-2; 9 bases match TRBD1. Unmatched junction bases numbered 10, after V lost 4 bases and J lost 4 bases. The V gene's germline CDR1 is MGHDK and CDR2 SYGVNS. There are 16 residues in the CDR3.

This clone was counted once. CDR3 sequence reads: CASAREGGAFYEQYF. The CDR3 coding sequence is TGTGCCAGCGCTCGGGAGGGCGGGGCCTTCTACGAGCAGTACTTC. The gene calls are TRBV6-1 and TRBJ2-7, with TRBD2 identical over 8 bases. Trimming removed 8 bases from V and 3 bases from J; junction bases left unmatched: 12. In germline, CDR1 is MNHNS, CDR2 SASEGT. This CDR3 has 15 amino acids.

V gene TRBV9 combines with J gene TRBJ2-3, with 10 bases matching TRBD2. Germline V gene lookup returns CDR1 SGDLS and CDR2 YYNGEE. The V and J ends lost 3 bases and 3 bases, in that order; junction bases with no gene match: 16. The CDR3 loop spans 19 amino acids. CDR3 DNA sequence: TGTGCCAGCAGCGCCCTAGCGGGAGCGGGGGAGGGTGGGACAGATACGCAGTATTTT. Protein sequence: CASSALAGAGEGGTDTQYF.